Below, 27 T cell receptor beta chains from the same sample are listed, as sequenced in a study of blood T cell repertoires in COVID-19. Sequenced by immunoSEQ multiplex PCR; TCRdb stores in-frame clones only, minus some. The repertoire includes roughly 290,000 clones, 86% of them detected once, and around 2.1% sits in the top ten. The sample was peripheral blood. These receptors were obtained from a woman aged 25 to 45 who had recovered from COVID-19.

J is TRBJ1-6 and V is TRBV5-5; the D gene is possibly TRBD1 (5 bases). Trimming took off 2 bases at V and 6 bases at J, with 15 bases between the two ends. CDR3 length: 16 residues. Germline V gives CDR1 SGHKS, CDR2 YYEKEE (reference sequence). The CDR3 nucleotides read TGTGCCAGCAGCTTTCAAGGGGCGCGGAGTAATTCACCCCTCCACTTT. This sequence encodes CASSFQGARSNSPLHF.

This rearrangement joins TRBV7-6 to TRBJ2-2; tentatively, D is TRBD2 (5 bases). Trimming took 0 bases from V and 6 from J, leaving 8 bases between them. This CDR3 comprises 14 residues. Germline values: CDR1 SGHVS, CDR2 FNYEAQ. The CDR3 nucleotides are TGTGCCAGCAGCTTAGCACTAGGTTCCGGGGAGCTGTTTTTT. It specifies CASSLALGSGELFF. Together with reference TRBV7-6 and TRBJ2-2, the CDR3 gives the full variable domain: GAGVSQSPRYKVTKRGQDVALRCDPISGHVSLYWYRQALGQGPEFLTYFNYEAQQDKSGLPNDRFSAERPEGSISTLTIQRTEQRDSAMYRCASSLALGSGELFFGEGSRLTVL.

V usage is TRBV15 and J usage is TRBJ1-4, with a possible D match to TRBD1 (6 bases). The CDR3 is 13 residues long. The V end lost 0 bases, the J end lost 11 bases, and 10 bases lay between the germline ends. Germline V lookup: CDR1 LNHNV, CDR2 YYDKDF (reference sequence). This chain's CDR3 is CATSRDPGQKLFF. The CDR3 DNA follows: TGTGCCACCAGCAGAGATCCCGGACAGAAACTGTTTTTT.

This chain joins TRBV23-1 and TRBJ1-1, with D unclear. TRBV23-1 is an ORF for which the function is uncertain. V lost 0 bases and J 3 bases, leaving 5 bases between the germline ends. This CDR3 is built from 13 residues. This CDR3 reads CASSQSIDTEAFF. CDR3 sequence (DNA): TGCGCCAGCAGTCAATCGATAGACACTGAAGCTTTCTTT.

This chain connects TRBV7-8 to TRBJ1-1; D is uncertain. CDR3 length: 14 amino acids. Germline V gene sequence: CDR1 SGHVS, CDR2 FQNEAQ. V was pared by 4 bases and J by 11 bases, with 20 bases between. The CDR3 DNA reads as TGTGCCAGCAGCTCCCTGGACTCTATGGTATACGCTTTCTTT. Its protein product is CASSSLDSMVYAFF.

In DNA, the CDR3 is TGCGCCAGCAGCCTGCTCGGGGGAGCTCGGCGCGGCTACACCTTC. Translating it yields CASSLLGGARRGYTF. The V call is TRBV4-1, the J call TRBJ1-2, with D possibly TRBD1 on 5 matching bases. The CDR3 extends over 15 amino acids. CDR1 is MGHRA, CDR2 YSYEKL, per germline. The ends were cut back, 4 bases at V and 8 bases at J, with 20 bases in the middle.

The rearrangement uses TRBV10-3 and TRBJ2-5; TRBD2 matches 7 bases. This CDR3 is 15 amino acids long. The trim removed 8 bases at V and 2 bases at J, leaving 11 bases unmatched. Germline V gene data show CDR1 as ENHRY and CDR2 as SYGVKD. The chain's CDR3 is CAISGSGTEQETQYF. As DNA, the CDR3 is TGTGCCATCTCCGGGAGCGGGACTGAGCAAGAGACCCAGTACTTC.

V usage is TRBV7-8 and J usage is TRBJ1-5; D is unclear. V was trimmed by 5 bases and J by 4 bases, leaving 9 bases between them. Germline CDR1 reads SGHVS; CDR2 reads FQNEAQ. This CDR3 has 13 amino acids. The CDR3 sequence: CASSPNKNQPQHF. The CDR3 region has the DNA TGTGCCAGCAGCCCAAACAAGAATCAGCCCCAGCATTTT.

This chain connects TRBV5-1 to TRBJ1-1; weak D call: TRBD1 (6 bases). The CDR3 runs 14 residues. Germline V gives CDR1 SGHRS, CDR2 YFSETQ. Trimming left V 1 base short and J 1 base short, with 8 bases between. The chain's CDR3 is CASSLSTGNTEAFF. The CDR3 region has the DNA TGCGCCAGCAGCTTGTCGACAGGGAACACTGAAGCTTTCTTT.

This clone was seen a single time. The V gene is TRBV7-2, the J gene TRBJ2-3, with D possibly being TRBD2 (6 bases). CDR3 length equals 16 residues. Germline V gene data show CDR1 as SGHTA and CDR2 as FQGNSA. V was cut by 3 bases and J by 0 bases, with 13 bases left in between. The CDR3 here is CASSLRPGLSTDTQYF. The DNA of the CDR3 is TGTGCCAGCAGCTTGAGACCGGGACTTAGCACAGATACGCAGTATTTT.

The chain has TRBV19 and TRBJ2-2; D uncertain. The V and J ends lost 10 bases and 6 bases respectively, with 9 bases between them. Germline V CDR1 and CDR2: LNHDA, SQIVND (reference sequence). This CDR3 is built from 11 residues. The CDR3 DNA reads TGTGCCACCAGTGGCCCCGGGGAGCTGTTTTTT. Amino acids: CATSGPGELFF.

Here the CDR3 DNA reads TGTGCCAGCTCACCGCAAAACCGGGACAGTAGCAATCAGCCCCAGCATTTT. Residues: CASSPQNRDSSNQPQHF. This chain links TRBV18 with TRBJ1-5; 7 nucleotides align to TRBD1. With V trimmed by 3 bases and J by 0 bases, 8 bases remained unmatched. The CDR3 covers 17 residues. CDR1 is KGHSH, CDR2 LQKENI, per germline.

The rearrangement joins TRBV24-1 to TRBJ2-3; no definite D call. The CDR3 is 14 residues long. Germline CDR1 reads KGHDR; CDR2 reads SFDVKD. Trimming stripped 0 bases from V and 2 bases from J, with 5 bases between. Here the CDR3 DNA reads TGTGCCACCAGTGATTTGGCACTCACAGATACGCAGTATTTT. It is translated as CATSDLALTDTQYF.

The V and J genes are TRBV7-8 and TRBJ1-3, with TRBD1 matching 8 bases. V gave up 3 bases and J gave up 4 bases; unmatched junction bases: 2. In germline, CDR1 is SGHVS, CDR2 FQNEAQ. The CDR3 is 14 amino acids. The DNA for the CDR3 is TGTGCCAGCAGCTTGACAGGGGTCGGAAACACCATATATTTT. Translating gives CASSLTGVGNTIYF. Full variable domain (outside the CDR3, taken from reference TRBV7-8 and TRBJ1-3): GAGVSQSPRYKVAKRGQDVALRCDPISGHVSLFWYQQALGQGPEFLTYFQNEAQLDKSGLPSDRFFAERPEGSVSTLKIQRTQQEDSAVYLCASSLTGVGNTIYFGEGSWLTVV.

V and J are TRBV28 and TRBJ1-5; D is perhaps TRBD1 (5 bases). The ends were cut back, 3 bases at V and 4 bases at J, with 10 bases in the middle. Germline-derived CDR1 and CDR2 are MDHEN and SYDVKM. The CDR3 contains 14 residues. The CDR3 here is CASSFEQGNQPQHF. The CDR3, as DNA: TGTGCCAGCAGTTTTGAGCAGGGAAATCAGCCCCAGCATTTT.

This rearrangement joins TRBV6-5 to TRBJ1-6; possibly TRBD1 for D (5 bases). Germline V gene sequence: CDR1 MNHEY, CDR2 SVGAGI. V dropped 4 bases and J dropped 7 bases, with 5 bases sitting between them. The length of the CDR3 is 12 residues. This CDR3 is CASSSGNSPLHF. CDR3 coding DNA: TGTGCCAGCAGTTCAGGGAATTCACCCCTCCACTTT.

J is TRBJ2-1 and V is TRBV4-3; 10 positions agree with TRBD1. Germline V gene data show CDR1 as LGHNA and CDR2 as YSLEER. CDR3 length equals 15 residues. Losses at the gene ends were 4 bases for V and 8 bases for J; bases not matched to a gene: 8. The CDR3 loop reads CASSLFRDRGDEQFF. As DNA, the CDR3 is TGCGCCAGCAGCCTATTCCGGGACAGGGGAGATGAGCAGTTCTTC.

In its sample, this clone was seen once. V and J are TRBV6-1 and TRBJ1-5, with 7 bases fitting TRBD1. In germline, CDR1 is MNHNS, CDR2 SASEGT. There are 17 residues in the CDR3. With V trimmed by 0 bases and J by 3 bases, 8 bases remained unmatched. The chain's CDR3 is CASSEAQSTGANQPQHF. CDR3 DNA: TGTGCCAGCAGTGAAGCTCAAAGTACAGGGGCCAATCAGCCCCAGCATTTT.

The V call is TRBV11-2, the J call TRBJ1-1; D gene unclear. The CDR3 contains 13 residues. The ends were cut back, 1 base at V and 4 bases at J, with 7 bases in the middle. Per the germline V gene, CDR1 is SGHAT and CDR2 is FQNNGV. As DNA, the CDR3 is TGTGCCAGCAGCTTAGCGGGTACCACTGAAGCTTTCTTT. Translation: CASSLAGTTEAFF.

The genes are TRBV30 and TRBJ2-5; 7 nucleotides line up with TRBD2. This CDR3 region has 12 residues. Germline CDR1 GTSNPN, CDR2 SVGIG (reference sequence). Unmatched junction bases numbered 1, after V lost 4 bases and J lost 2 bases. The chain's CDR3 is CAWTSGQETQYF. In nucleotides, the CDR3 is TGTGCCTGGACTAGCGGACAAGAGACCCAGTACTTC. Complete variable domain (other parts from reference TRBV30 and TRBJ2-5): SQTIHQWPATLVQPVGSPLSLECTVEGTSNPNLYWYRQAAGRGLQLLFYSVGIGQISSEVPQNLSASRPQDRQFILSSKKLLLSDSGFYLCAWTSGQETQYFGPGTRLLVL.

This clone was seen only once. This chain uses TRBV6-5 with TRBJ1-2; 9 bases are shared with TRBD1. The CDR3 length is 14 residues. Germline CDR1 is MNHEY and CDR2 is SVGAGI. J lost 6 bases, V lost 6 bases, and 8 bases had no gene match. The CDR3 DNA reads as TGTGCCAGCAGCCCGGGACAGGGATTCCATGGCTACACCTTC. Its translation is CASSPGQGFHGYTF.

The rearrangement joins TRBV7-3 to TRBJ2-3, with 11 positions matching TRBD2. Germline-derived CDR1 and CDR2 are SGHTA and FQGTGA. V lost 3 bases to trimming and J lost 2 bases; unmatched junction nucleotides: 4. The length of the CDR3 is 16 residues. The CDR3, as DNA: TGTGCCAGCAGCTTGCGACTAGCGGGACCCACAGATACGCAGTATTTT. It codes for CASSLRLAGPTDTQYF.

The rearrangement links TRBV13 to TRBJ2-3; perhaps TRBD2 as D (5 bases). CDR3 length: 15 residues. V dropped 1 base and J dropped 0 bases, with 8 bases sitting between them. CDR1 and CDR2 (germline): PRHDT, FYEKMQ (reference sequence). CDR3 protein: CASSLAGVSTDTQYF. Written as DNA, the CDR3 is TGTGCCAGCAGCTTAGCCGGGGTAAGCACAGATACGCAGTATTTT.

This clone was counted once. V and J are TRBV9 and TRBJ1-1, with TRBD1 as a possible D gene (5 bases). Germline V gene data show CDR1 as SGDLS and CDR2 as YYNGEE. V lost 3 bases, J lost 5 bases, and 20 bases lay in between. This CDR3 has 16 amino acids. The CDR3 bases are TGTGCCAGCAGCGGCGGGAGGGTGTCAGGGTGGACTGAAGCTTTCTTT. It is translated as CASSGGRVSGWTEAFF.

The chain joins TRBV5-6 to TRBJ1-2; D uncertain. V dropped 6 bases and J dropped 8 bases, with 11 bases sitting between them. Germline V gene lookup returns CDR1 SGHDT and CDR2 YYEEEE. This CDR3 has 11 residues. The CDR3 sequence is CASTKVRGYTF. DNA for the CDR3: TGTGCCAGCACCAAAGTTAGAGGCTACACCTTC.

The V and J genes are TRBV30 and TRBJ2-3; possibly TRBD2 for D (6 bases). Germline V gene data show CDR1 as GTSNPN and CDR2 as SVGIG (reference sequence). The CDR3 spans 13 residues. V was cut by 7 bases and J by 10 bases, with 21 bases left in between. The CDR3 DNA sequence: TGTGCCTCATCCATAGGAGGGGACGTCCCGCAGTATTTT. Its translation: CASSIGGDVPQYF.

V usage is TRBV28 and J usage is TRBJ2-1; 12 bases line up with TRBD2. Germline V gene data show CDR1 as MDHEN and CDR2 as SYDVKM. CDR3 length: 15 amino acids. V dropped 3 bases and J dropped 5; count of bases not matched to a gene: 2. The CDR3 DNA reads TGTGCCAGCAGTTTTCTAGCGGGAGGGGACAATGAGCAGTTCTTC. Its translation: CASSFLAGGDNEQFF.